The entry that follows covers one T cell receptor beta chain sequence. Its specific antigen is unknown. No much larger clone is present one base from it, and per-base qualities are unavailable. Library preparation employed 5' RACE. The data were produced on an Illumina HiSeq 2500. The second PCR ran for about 6 to 11 cycles and used a J-beta primer mix along with a sample-barcoded 5' primer. A unique molecular identifier was introduced onto each TCR beta cDNA molecule by a template-switch 5' adaptor carrying 12 random nucleotides. Each sample yielded at least 2.5 million CDR3-containing paired-end reads. First-strand cDNA synthesis was performed from all RNA using the Mint cDNA synthesis kit, with priming by a TRBC-specific oligonucleotide. All cDNA was treated with uracil-DNA glycosylase and then went through a first 18-cycle PCR with the universal primers M1SS and BC2_uni_R. The source study handled its data this way. Normalization of each sample was performed by random selection of 1 million high-quality reads, each carrying a distinct molecular identifier. Instead of being binned into consensus sequences, reads with shared molecular identifiers were discarded. MiTCR, with a Q25 quality threshold and the strictest error-elimination algorithm, was used for CDR3 identification, clonotype clustering and error correction. A nonparametric unseen species model using Euler transformation provided a lower-bound estimate of total TCR beta diversity. The raw public reads went through TCRdb reprocessing: fastp at Q25, MiXCR clone calling, in-frame beta chains kept. One record per CDR3 amino acid sequence lists the most common genes and DNA. It is TCRdb's table, rather than the study itself, that gives the V and J calls and clone size. In this sample the table shows approximately 810,000 distinct CDR3 sequences, more than 25% of which occur a single time. Around 15% of the sample comes from the top ten.

The CDR3 runs 15 amino acids, cysteine and phenylalanine included. The CDR3 DNA has 45 bases and is translated from base 1. Per the germline V gene, SNHLY is the CDR1 and FYNNEI is the CDR2. Between the V and J ends, shortened by 4 bases and 1 base respectively, the junction contains 13 bases. The sample originates from a study of blood T cells in healthy people across ages (dated by TCRdb to between 2014 and 2016). As for the study more broadly: In model experiments, template switching captured roughly one uniquely barcoded TCR beta cDNA molecule for every two T cells. Using deep sequencing normalized with unique cDNA molecular identifiers, the study measured how TCR beta repertoire diversity changes with age. Donors were grouped into four age groups: young (average approximately 15 years), middle-aged (39), aged (about 60) and long-lived (approximately 75). The study analyzed two additional independent replicas of 1 million unique cDNA reads from the same blood draw for two donors, one aged 18 to 30 and one aged 80 or older. Donors of different ages were randomly distributed across sequencing lanes to avoid experimental bias.

What the research found in general, with its limitations: Observed TCR beta diversity correlated strongly with the percentage of naive T cells measured by flow cytometry. Conclusive comparison of naive and antigen-experienced compartments was prevented by the profiling of bulk unsorted PBMCs. Compared with the aged group, more naive CD4+ T cells, fewer expanded clones and increased TCR diversity were shown by the long-lived group, suggesting age selection. As age increased, observed TCR beta diversity per million T cells dropped in a roughly linear way, and a significant reduction was already evident by age roughly 40. Estimates of total diversity from one million sequenced T cells were regarded as lower bounds and underestimates. Because the CMV infection status of the donors was unknown, age-related changes in expanded clonotypes may potentially have been confounded.

Donors were 35 to 40 systemically healthy Caucasian individuals from Russia aged roughly 6 to 95 years. Each donor gave about 10 milliliters of peripheral blood, drawn into EDTA-treated Vacutainer tubes. Ficoll-Paque density-gradient centrifugation was used to isolate PBMCs, with at least 6.5 million per sample. Trizol reagent was used to extract total RNA from the PBMCs, yielding at least 6 micrograms per sample. For every donor, an aliquot of PBMCs went through flow cytometry to measure the percentages of naive CD45RAhigh/CD27high T cells. The material sequenced was blood. This TCR came from a woman older than 75 in good health. Rearrangement joined TRBV2 to TRBJ2-5, with TRBD1 as a weak D call on 5 bases. The CDR3: CASSAQGGTQETQYF. The DNA is TGTGCCAGCAGTGCGCAGGGTGGTACCCAAGAGACCCAGTACTTC. The CDR3, completed at both ends by the reference TRBV2 and TRBJ2-5 genes, gives the full variable domain EPEVTQTPSHQVTQMGQEVILRCVPISNHLYFYWYRQILGQKVEFLVSFYNNEISEKSEIFDDQFSVERPDGSNFTLKIRSTKLEDSAMYFCASSAQGGTQETQYFGPGTRLLVL.